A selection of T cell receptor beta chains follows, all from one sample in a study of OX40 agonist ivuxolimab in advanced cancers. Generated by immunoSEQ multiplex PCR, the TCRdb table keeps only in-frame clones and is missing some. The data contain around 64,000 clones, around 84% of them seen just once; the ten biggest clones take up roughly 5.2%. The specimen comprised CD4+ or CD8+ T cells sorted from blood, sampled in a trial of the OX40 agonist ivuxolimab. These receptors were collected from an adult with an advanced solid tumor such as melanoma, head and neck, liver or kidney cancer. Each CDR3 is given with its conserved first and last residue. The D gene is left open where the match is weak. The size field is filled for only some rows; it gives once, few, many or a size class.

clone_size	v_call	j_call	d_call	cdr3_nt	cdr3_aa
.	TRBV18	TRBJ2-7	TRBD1	TGTGCCAGCTCACCTCGGACAGGGAACTCCTACGAGCAGTACTTC	CASSPRTGNSYEQYF
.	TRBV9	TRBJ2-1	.	TGTGCCAGCAGCTCCCAGAGCTCCTACAATGAGCAGTTCTTC	CASSSQSSYNEQFF
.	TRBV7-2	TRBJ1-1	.	TGTGCCAGCAGCTTAGTTGCGAGTACAAGAACTGAAGCTTTCTTT	CASSLVASTRTEAFF
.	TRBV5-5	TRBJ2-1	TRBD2	TGTGCCAGCAAGGCTAGCGGGAGGCTCACCTACAATGAGCAGTTCTTC	CASKASGRLTYNEQFF
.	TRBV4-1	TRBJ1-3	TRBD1	TGCGCCAGCAGCTCGGGAGGGGGCGGGAGAAACACCATATATTTT	CASSSGGGGRNTIYF
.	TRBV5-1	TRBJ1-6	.	TGCGCCAGCAGCTTGCGCAGGGATGAGCATTCACCCCTCCACTTT	CASSLRRDEHSPLHF
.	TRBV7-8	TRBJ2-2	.	TGTGCCAGCAGCTACCTTGGAGGGCGGAACACCGGGGAGCTGTTTTTT	CASSYLGGRNTGELFF
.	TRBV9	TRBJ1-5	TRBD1	TGTGCCAGCAGCGCCACAGGGGGCTCCAATCAGCCCCAGCATTTT	CASSATGGSNQPQHF
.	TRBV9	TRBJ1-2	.	TGTGCCAGCAGCGTGGGGGGTATTTCCTATGGCTACACCTTC	CASSVGGISYGYTF
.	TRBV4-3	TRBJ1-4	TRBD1	TGCGCCAGCAGCAAGAGCCGGGGACAGGGTAATGAAAAACTGTTTTTT	CASSKSRGQGNEKLFF
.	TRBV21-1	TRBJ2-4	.	TGTGCCAGCAGCAAATGGACAGCCAAAAACATTCAGTACTTC	CASSKWTAKNIQYF
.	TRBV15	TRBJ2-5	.	TGTGCCACCAGCAGGTTGGGACAAGAAGAGACCCAGTACTTC	CATSRLGQEETQYF
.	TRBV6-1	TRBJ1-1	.	TGTGCCAGCAGTGAACCAACAGGTCCTACCGAAGCTTTCTTT	CASSEPTGPTEAFF
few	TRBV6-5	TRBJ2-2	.	TGTGCCAGCAGTTACAACTCCTACACCGGGGAGCTGTTTTTT	CASSYNSYTGELFF
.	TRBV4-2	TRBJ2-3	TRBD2	TGTGCCAGCAGCCAAGATCGCGGGGGGGCAGATACGCAGTATTTT	CASSQDRGGADTQYF
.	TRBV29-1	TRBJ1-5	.	TGCAGCGTTGAGGTACAGGGAGGCAATCAGCCCCAGCATTTT	CSVEVQGGNQPQHF
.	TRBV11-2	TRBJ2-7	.	TGTGCCAGCAGCGCTAACAGGGACTACGAGCAGTACTTC	CASSANRDYEQYF
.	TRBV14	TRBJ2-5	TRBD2	TGTGCCAGCAGCCTTTGGACTAGCGGGAGCCAAGAGACCCAGTACTTC	CASSLWTSGSQETQYF
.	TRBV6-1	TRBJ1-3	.	TGTGCCAGCAGTGCCCTCACAGGTCTCTCTGGAAACACCATATATTTT	CASSALTGLSGNTIYF
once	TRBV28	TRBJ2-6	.	TGTGCCAGCAGTGCCACAGGCTCTGGGGCCAACGTCCTGACTTTC	CASSATGSGANVLTF